This is a list of T cell receptor beta chains from one sample in a study of blood T cell repertoires in COVID-19. Clones were read by immunoSEQ multiplex PCR, and TCRdb kept only the in-frame ones, dropping some. The repertoire includes 120,000 to 150,000 clones, about 70% of them detected once, and about an eighth sits in the top ten. Source material: peripheral blood. The receptors derive from a man aged 80 or over with acute or convalescent COVID-19. Both conserved end residues are part of each CDR3. The order of the fields is D gene, J gene, V gene, clone size, CDR3 protein, CDR3 DNA. The D gene is left open where the match is weak. Clone sizes are given selectively: once, few, many, or a class where the clone is expanded.

>TRBD2|TRBJ2-1|TRBV7-8|-
CASSLESLAGDNEQFF
TGTGCCAGCAGCTTAGAATCCCTAGCGGGGGATAATGAGCAGTTCTTC
>-|TRBJ2-5|TRBV20-1|-
CSSRGQETQYF
TGCAGTTCAAGGGGGCAAGAGACCCAGTACTTC
>TRBD1|TRBJ2-5|TRBV7-2|-
CASSLGTGYETQYF
TGTGCCAGCAGCTTAGGGACAGGGTACGAGACCCAGTACTTC
>-|TRBJ1-5|TRBV5-1|-
CASSLGGSNQPQHF
TGCGCCAGCAGCTTAGGAGGGTCCAATCAGCCCCAGCATTTT
>TRBD2|TRBJ2-5|TRBV9|-
CASSTDGGIGTQYF
TGTGCCAGCAGCACGGACGGGGGGATAGGTACCCAGTACTTC
>-|TRBJ1-1|TRBV28|-
CASLALLGRRAFF
TGTGCCAGCCTTGCCCTACTGGGTCGGAGGGCTTTCTTT
>-|TRBJ2-5|TRBV18|-
CASSPVRQETQYF
TGTGCCAGCTCACCCGTTCGGCAAGAGACCCAGTACTTC
>TRBD1|TRBJ2-6|TRBV27|-
CASSSPGGAGANVLTF
TGTGCCAGCAGTTCCCCAGGGGGCGCTGGGGCCAACGTCCTGACTTTC
>-|TRBJ2-7|TRBV6-5|-
CASSPNPYEQYF
TGTGCCAGCAGTCCTAACCCCTACGAGCAGTACTTC
>-|TRBJ2-5|TRBV18|-
CASSTQETQYF
TGTGCCAGCTCAACTCAAGAGACCCAGTACTTC
>TRBD1|TRBJ2-2|TRBV9|-
CASSASLGTGTGELFF
TGTGCCAGCAGCGCGTCCCTCGGGACAGGCACCGGGGAGCTGTTTTTT
>-|TRBJ1-1|TRBV19|-
CASSARDTEAFF
TGTGCCAGTTCTGCCAGGGACACTGAAGCTTTCTTT
>-|TRBJ1-3|TRBV6-5|-
CASSRTVLNTIYF
TGTGCCAGCAGTAGGACAGTTTTAAACACCATATATTTT
>TRBD2|TRBJ2-7|TRBV4-3|-
CATPGGANYEQYF
TGCGCCACCCCGGGGGGTGCAAACTACGAGCAGTACTTC
>-|TRBJ2-2|TRBV3-1/TRBV3-2|-
CASSQLGRTGELFF
TGTGCCAGCAGCCAACTGGGGCGCACCGGGGAGCTGTTTTTT
>-|TRBJ1-2|TRBV19|-
CASSLWGETYGYTF
TGTGCCAGTAGCCTTTGGGGAGAGACCTATGGCTACACCTTC
>TRBD2|TRBJ2-2|TRBV5-4|-
CASSLDPGTSSTGELFF
TGTGCCAGCAGCTTGGATCCCGGGACTAGCAGCACCGGGGAGCTGTTTTTT
>TRBD1|TRBJ1-6|TRBV6-5|-
CASSYRGRRSPLHF
TGTGCCAGCAGTTACAGGGGGCGGCGGTCACCCCTCCACTTT
>-|TRBJ2-1|TRBV29-1|-
CSVVEAVQFF
TGCAGCGTTGTGGAGGCCGTGCAGTTCTTC
>-|TRBJ1-1|TRBV18|-
CASSGQSEGTLNTEAFF
TGTGCCAGCTCAGGACAGTCTGAGGGGACGTTGAACACTGAAGCTTTCTTT
>-|TRBJ2-3|TRBV9|-
CASSAGGSTDTQYF
TGTGCCAGCAGCGCTGGCGGGAGCACAGATACGCAGTATTTT
>-|TRBJ2-7|TRBV24-1|-
CATRQTNSYEQYF
TGTGCCACCAGACAGACAAATTCCTACGAGCAGTACTTC
>TRBD1|TRBJ2-7|TRBV7-2|-
CASSFRTGEGEQYF
TGTGCCAGCAGCTTTAGGACAGGGGAGGGCGAGCAGTACTTC
>TRBD1|TRBJ1-4|TRBV6-6|-
CAGKEGQTNEKLFF
TGTGCCGGAAAAGAGGGACAGACGAATGAAAAACTGTTTTTT
>-|TRBJ2-7|TRBV11-2|-
CASSPEQRSSYEQYF
TGTGCCAGCAGCCCAGAACAGAGAAGCTCCTACGAGCAGTACTTC
>TRBD2|TRBJ2-5|TRBV5-1|-
CASSLGTSRETQYF
TGCGCCAGCAGCTTGGGGACTAGCAGAGAGACCCAGTACTTC
>TRBD2|TRBJ2-5|TRBV7-8|-
CASSPGTSLSNF
TGTGCCAGCAGCCCTGGGACTAGCCTTTCGAACTTC
>-|TRBJ2-3|TRBV4-1|-
CASSQESAGGMGDTQYF
TGCGCCAGCAGCCAAGAGTCCGCCGGGGGAATGGGGGATACGCAGTATTTT
>-|TRBJ2-3|TRBV6-5|-
CASRPGLSPTDTQYF
TGTGCCAGCAGGCCCGGACTTTCGCCAACAGATACGCAGTATTTT
>-|TRBJ2-3|TRBV27|few
CASRFRSTDTQYF
TGTGCCAGCCGGTTCAGGTCCACAGATACGCAGTATTTT
>-|TRBJ2-5|TRBV28|-
CASRISVRRTETQYF
TGTGCCAGCAGGATCTCCGTACGGAGGACCGAGACCCAGTACTTC
>-|TRBJ1-1|TRBV28|-
CASSFRFNNEAFF
TGTGCCAGCAGTTTCAGGTTTAATAATGAAGCTTTCTTT
>-|TRBJ2-7|TRBV6-1|-
CASSDSRRVYEQYF
TGTGCCAGCAGTGATTCCCGCAGGGTCTACGAGCAGTACTTC
>-|TRBJ1-1|TRBV6-5|-
CASTPRGRGSQAFF
TGTGCCAGCACTCCCCGGGGGAGGGGGAGTCAAGCTTTCTTT
>-|TRBJ2-5|TRBV2|-
CASSEAGARGETQYF
TGTGCCAGCAGTGAAGCGGGGGCTAGGGGAGAGACCCAGTACTTC
>TRBD1|TRBJ1-5|TRBV2|-
CASTRDSTQPQHF
TGTGCCAGCACCCGGGACAGCACTCAGCCCCAGCATTTT
>-|TRBJ2-5|TRBV3-1/TRBV3-2|-
CASSRGTAQETQYF
TGTGCCAGCAGCCGCGGGACAGCCCAAGAGACCCAGTACTTC
>-|TRBJ2-3|TRBV5-6|-
CASSFLGTDTQYF
TGTGCCAGCAGCTTCTTAGGCACAGATACGCAGTATTTT
>-|TRBJ1-1|TRBV7-3|few
CASSSGGRNTEAFF
TGTGCCAGCAGCTCCGGCGGGAGGAACACTGAAGCTTTCTTT
>-|TRBJ2-7|TRBV4-1|once
CASSQVTASYEQYF
TGCGCCAGCAGCCAAGTGACAGCCTCCTACGAGCAGTACTTC
>-|TRBJ1-2|TRBV13|-
CASSLGRLRGYTF
TGTGCCAGCAGCTTAGGCAGGCTGAGAGGCTACACCTTC
>TRBD1|TRBJ1-5|TRBV11-2|-
CASSVTGTGKNQPQHF
TGTGCCAGCAGCGTGACCGGGACAGGGAAAAATCAGCCCCAGCATTTT
>-|TRBJ1-6|TRBV18|-
CASSPLQGDNSPLHF
TGTGCCAGCTCACCGTTACAGGGAGATAATTCACCCCTCCACTTT
>-|TRBJ2-3|TRBV28|-
CASTSFVDTQYF
TGTGCCAGCACCTCCTTTGTGGATACGCAGTATTTT
>-|TRBJ2-7|TRBV6-2/TRBV6-3|-
CASSQYAGDYSYEQYF
TGTGCCAGCAGTCAATACGCAGGGGACTACTCCTACGAGCAGTACTTC
>-|TRBJ2-5|TRBV21-1|-
CASSNPVRTETQYF
TGTGCCAGCAGCAATCCGGTCCGAACAGAGACCCAGTACTTC
>TRBD1|TRBJ1-2|TRBV9|once
CASSGQGRWGNYGYTF
TGTGCCAGCAGTGGACAGGGGAGGTGGGGAAACTATGGCTACACCTTC
>-|TRBJ1-1|TRBV6-6|-
CASSRTTGNTEAFF
TGTGCCAGCAGCCGAACGACAGGGAACACTGAAGCTTTCTTT
>-|TRBJ1-1|TRBV18|-
CASSPRQLGNTEAFF
TGTGCCAGCTCACCCCGACAGTTGGGGAACACTGAAGCTTTCTTT
>-|TRBJ1-1|TRBV4-1|-
CASSQTYRDGSEAFF
TGCGCCAGCAGCCAAACATACAGGGATGGTTCTGAAGCTTTCTTT
>-|TRBJ1-6|TRBV15|-
CAAEELYNSPLHF
TGTGCCGCCGAGGAGTTATATAATTCACCCCTCCACTTT
>TRBD2|TRBJ2-2|TRBV7-6|-
CASSLSGGVNTGELFF
TGTGCCAGCAGCCTTAGCGGGGGGGTGAACACCGGGGAGCTGTTTTTT
>-|TRBJ1-3|TRBV6-6|-
CASRSSTSGNTIYF
TGTGCCAGCCGGTCCTCCACCTCTGGAAACACCATATATTTT
>-|TRBJ2-7|TRBV4-3|-
CASSQEGRQTQYF
TGCGCCAGCAGCCAAGAAGGTCGACAGACGCAGTACTTC
>TRBD2|TRBJ2-3|TRBV4-2|-
CASTPVAGGGDTQYF
TGTGCCAGCACCCCCGTGGCGGGGGGAGGGGATACGCAGTATTTT
>TRBD2|TRBJ2-7|TRBV7-8|-
CASSPFTSGGWNEQYF
TGTGCCAGCAGCCCATTCACTAGCGGGGGATGGAACGAGCAGTACTTC
>TRBD1|TRBJ1-4|TRBV9|-
CASSATGVDEKLFF
TGTGCCAGCAGCGCTACAGGGGTGGATGAAAAACTGTTTTTT
>TRBD1|TRBJ1-3|TRBV28|-
CASSYTGAKRNTIYF
TGTGCCAGCAGTTATACAGGGGCCAAACGAAACACCATATATTTT
>-|TRBJ2-5|TRBV7-9|medium-sized
CASSVIRGETQYF
TGTGCCAGCAGCGTAATTAGGGGAGAGACCCAGTACTTC